The 32 T cell receptor beta chains presented below share a single source sample, sequenced in a study of blood T cell repertoires in COVID-19. Clones were sequenced by immunoSEQ multiplex PCR, and TCRdb holds only the in-frame ones, with some missing. Of some 90,000 clones in the sample, 82% were seen once. What was sequenced was peripheral blood. The receptors here all came from a man between 70 and 80 years old with active or convalescent COVID-19.

This clone was counted many times. This chain connects TRBV10-2 to TRBJ1-1; TRBD1 matches 8 bases. V lost 8 bases and J lost 1; bases outside the gene matches: 6. Germline lookup yields CDR1 WSHSY and CDR2 SAAADI. The CDR3 loop spans 14 amino acids. CDR3 sequence: CASRRGPTNTEAFF. CDR3 bases: TGCGCCAGCCGCAGGGGGCCCACGAACACTGAAGCTTTCTTT.

The rearrangement uses TRBV11-2 and TRBJ2-3; possibly TRBD2 for D (5 bases). The CDR3 is made up of 18 amino acids. The germline V and J ends were trimmed by 6 bases and 3 bases, with 25 bases remaining between them. Germline values: CDR1 SGHAT, CDR2 FQNNGV. This CDR3 reads CASSPDGSFRGVTDTQYF. CDR3 nucleotides: TGTGCCAGCAGTCCAGATGGGTCTTTTCGGGGAGTGACAGATACGCAGTATTTT. The full variable domain, with the rest looked up from reference TRBV11-2 and TRBJ2-3, is EAGVAQSPRYKIIEKRQSVAFWCNPISGHATLYWYQQILGQGPKLLIQFQNNGVVDDSQLPKDRFSAERLKGVDSTLKIQPAKLEDSAVYLCASSPDGSFRGVTDTQYFGPGTRLTVL.

The chain couples TRBV24-1 to TRBJ2-3; 7 positions match TRBD2. The CDR3 runs 16 residues. Trimming took 3 bases from V and 1 from J; bases not matched to a gene: 6. Germline CDR1 reads KGHDR; CDR2 reads SFDVKD. The CDR3 nucleotides are TGTGCCACCAGTGATAAGGGACGGGAGGGCACAGATACGCAGTATTTT. Translating gives CATSDKGREGTDTQYF.

This rearrangement joins TRBV3-1 (or the pseudogene TRBV3-2) to TRBJ1-3; D not resolved. Germline loops: CDR1 LGHDT, CDR2 YNNKEL (reference sequence). Trimming pared 0 bases from V and 0 bases from J, leaving 12 bases between. The CDR3 totals 17 residues. CDR3 coding DNA: TGTGCCAGCAGCCAAGATATCGCGGCGAGCTCTGGAAACACCATATATTTT. Encoded protein: CASSQDIAASSGNTIYF.

The V and J genes are TRBV5-1 and TRBJ2-2; 9 bases agree with TRBD2. CDR1 and CDR2 (germline): SGHRS, YFSETQ. Trimming took 4 bases from V and 5 from J; bases not matched to a gene: 6. The CDR3 loop spans 15 amino acids. CDR3 DNA: TGCGCCAGCAGCCCTGGGACTAGCAGAACCGGGGAGCTGTTTTTT. Its protein is CASSPGTSRTGELFF.

The rearrangement joins TRBV7-5 to TRBJ1-1. TRBV7-5 is an annotated pseudogene. CDR3 length equals 14 residues. DNA for the CDR3: TGTGCCAGAAGCTTAAAGTATAGGGCGGGTGAAGCTTTCTTT. This codes for CARSLKYRAGEAFF.

The rearrangement joins TRBV2 to TRBJ1-1, with TRBD1 as a possible D gene (6 bases). CDR3 length equals 11 residues. V gave up 4 bases and J gave up 8 bases, with 8 bases separating them. Germline V gene data show CDR1 as SNHLY and CDR2 as FYNNEI. CDR3 nucleotides: TGTGCCAGCAGTGTACAGGGAGAAGCTTTCTTT. Translating gives CASSVQGEAFF.

The chain employs TRBV2 and TRBJ1-2, with 11 positions matching TRBD1. V gave up 5 bases and J gave up 7 bases; unmatched junction bases: 3. The germline V gene encodes CDR1 SNHLY and CDR2 FYNNEI. The length of the CDR3 is 13 residues. CDR3 amino acids: CASSTGTGGGYTF. DNA for the CDR3: TGTGCCAGCAGTACCGGGACAGGGGGTGGCTACACCTTC.

J is TRBJ2-3 and V is TRBV5-1; 9 positions agree with TRBD2. The V gene end was trimmed by 3 bases and the J gene end by 6 bases; junction bases not matched to a gene: 17. This CDR3 region has 18 residues. CDR1 and CDR2 from the germline V gene are SGHRS and YFSETQ. The CDR3 spells CASSSPNGGGAVADTQYF. The CDR3, as DNA: TGCGCCAGCAGCTCGCCCAACGGCGGGGGGGCGGTTGCGGATACGCAGTATTTT.

This chain joins TRBV30 and TRBJ1-2, with 7 positions matching TRBD1. V lost 6 bases to trimming and J lost 1 base; unmatched junction nucleotides: 5. The germline V gene encodes CDR1 GTSNPN and CDR2 SVGIG (reference sequence). The CDR3 totals 13 residues. CDR3 nucleotides: TGTGCCTGCCCACCAGGGGGTAACTATGGCTACACCTTC. It encodes CACPPGGNYGYTF.

CDR3 DNA: TGTGCCAGCAGCCCAATCAGGGGGACTGAAGCTTTCTTT. This codes for CASSPIRGTEAFF. This chain connects TRBV13 to TRBJ1-1; TRBD1 agrees at 7 bases. The CDR3 consists of 13 residues. J lost 5 bases, V lost 5 bases, and 5 bases had no gene match. Germline-derived CDR1 and CDR2 are PRHDT and FYEKMQ (reference sequence).

The table lists this clone with a few counts. V gene TRBV24-1 combines with J gene TRBJ1-1; D ambiguous. Trimming stripped 8 bases from V and 1 base from J, with 16 bases between. The CDR3 has 15 residues. In germline, CDR1 is KGHDR, CDR2 SFDVKD. CDR3: CATNRPREKNTEAFF. The CDR3 region has the DNA TGTGCCACCAATAGGCCACGGGAGAAGAACACTGAAGCTTTCTTT.

Points on this clone: Distinct nucleotide sequences in the sample also encode this CDR3. The chain has TRBV11-3 and TRBJ2-2; unclear D gene. Germline assignment: CDR1 SGHNT and CDR2 YENEEA. CDR3 length: 13 residues. V lost 3 bases and J 1 base, leaving 3 bases between the germline ends. As DNA, the CDR3 is TGTGCCAGCAGCTTCAGGAACACCGGGGAGCTGTTTTTT. Protein product: CASSFRNTGELFF.

The chain recombines TRBV18 with TRBJ1-1; D is perhaps TRBD1 (5 bases). Between the trimmed V and J ends, which lost 4 bases and 7 bases, there was a span of 13 bases. The germline V gene has CDR1 KGHSH and CDR2 LQKENI. The CDR3 has 13 residues. Here the CDR3 reads CASSLGGSGEAFF. The CDR3 DNA is TGTGCCAGCTCACTCGGGGGGAGCGGTGAAGCTTTCTTT.

The chain combines TRBV10-2 with TRBJ2-3; the match to TRBD2 covers 11 bases. The CDR3 loop spans 16 amino acids. V gave up 6 bases and J gave up 11 bases; unmatched junction bases: 16. The V gene's germline CDR1 is WSHSY and CDR2 SAAADI. The CDR3 nucleotides are TGCGCCAGCAGGACCGACCTAGCGGGGGGAGTGAGGGAGCAGTATTTT. Translation: CASRTDLAGGVREQYF.

This rearrangement joins TRBV4-1 to TRBJ2-5, with D possibly TRBD1 on 5 matching bases. Looked up from germline, CDR1 is MGHRA and CDR2 is YSYEKL. The germline V and J ends were trimmed by 0 bases and 3 bases, with 11 bases remaining between them. This CDR3 contains 15 residues. CDR3 amino acids: CASSQDRVGEETQYF. CDR3 DNA: TGCGCCAGCAGCCAAGACAGGGTAGGCGAAGAGACCCAGTACTTC.

On this clone itself: The junction departs from the called germline gene at one end, perhaps through a read error. The chain uses TRBV6-5 and TRBJ2-5; 7 bases line up with TRBD1. CDR1 and CDR2 from the germline V gene are MNHEY and SVGAGI. This CDR3 comprises 14 residues. Written as DNA, the CDR3 is TGTGCCAGCAGTCCCACAGGGGACCAACAGACCCAGTACTTC. Its translation is CASSPTGDQQTQYF.

The chain recombines TRBV18 with TRBJ1-4, with D unclear. V was shortened by 3 bases and J by 4 bases, with 15 bases between the two germline ends. The CDR3 extends over 16 amino acids. Germline V lookup: CDR1 KGHSH, CDR2 LQKENI. CDR3 region: CASSPRNTAVNEKLFF. The CDR3 DNA follows: TGTGCCAGCTCACCGCGGAATACAGCGGTTAATGAAAAACTGTTTTTT.

The rearrangement uses TRBV14 and TRBJ2-1; TRBD2 agrees at 12 bases. The length of the CDR3 is 16 residues. The V gene end was trimmed by 5 bases and the J gene end by 7 bases; junction bases not matched to a gene: 9. Per the germline V gene, CDR1 is SGHDN and CDR2 is FVKESK. The CDR3 nucleotides are TGTGCCAGCAGCACCCGGACTAGCGGGGAGGGGAATGAGCAGTTCTTC. Translation gives CASSTRTSGEGNEQFF.

The rearrangement uses TRBV6-5 and TRBJ2-1; tentatively, D is TRBD1 (6 bases). Germline values: CDR1 MNHEY, CDR2 SVGAGI. The CDR3 is 13 amino acids. Trimming pared 8 bases from V and 6 bases from J, leaving 14 bases between. The CDR3 nucleotides read TGTGCCAGCGGGGACATGGTGTTCAATGAGCAGTTCTTC. Amino acid sequence: CASGDMVFNEQFF.

The rearrangement links TRBV7-9 to TRBJ2-7; 7 positions agree with TRBD1. Germline V lookup: CDR1 SEHNR, CDR2 FQNEAQ (reference sequence). The CDR3 is made up of 14 amino acids. Unmatched junction bases numbered 7, after V lost 1 base and J lost 7 bases. For the CDR3, the DNA is TGTGCCAGCAGCTTAGGACAGGGAACAGGGGAGCAGTACTTC. Encoded protein: CASSLGQGTGEQYF. Variable domain in full (rest from reference TRBV7-9 and TRBJ2-7): DTGVSQNPRHKITKRGQNVTFRCDPISEHNRLYWYRQTLGQGPEFLTYFQNEAQLEKSRLLSDRFSAERPKGSFSTLEIQRTEQGDSAMYLCASSLGQGTGEQYFGPGTRLTVT.

The rearrangement uses TRBV30 and TRBJ1-4; D may be TRBD1 (5 bases). Trimming pared 3 bases from V and 8 bases from J, leaving 16 bases between. CDR1 and CDR2 from the germline V gene are GTSNPN and SVGIG (reference sequence). The CDR3 covers 14 residues. CDR3 nucleotide sequence: TGTGCCTGGAGGCGCCCCAGGGTGGGGGAAAAACTGTTTTTT. Amino acids: CAWRRPRVGEKLFF.

Here the CDR3 DNA reads TGTGCCAGCAGCTTAGCGAGACTAGCGGATGAGCAGTTCTTC. Translating gives CASSLARLADEQFF. The gene calls are TRBV7-8 and TRBJ2-1; TRBD2 matches at 9 bases. Germline lookup yields CDR1 SGHVS and CDR2 FQNEAQ. The CDR3 covers 14 residues. V gave up 0 bases and J gave up 8 bases; unmatched junction bases: 2.

A note on this clone: Within the sample, other DNA sequences also encode this same CDR3. Written as DNA, the CDR3 is TGCAGTGCTAGGGGGGGGGACGAGCAGTACTTC. As protein: CSARGGDEQYF. This chain joins TRBV20-1 and TRBJ2-7, with 7 bases matching TRBD2. The CDR3 is 11 amino acids. CDR1 is DFQATT, CDR2 SNEGSKA, per germline (reference sequence). J gave up 5 bases and V 3 bases, and 1 base lay outside the gene matches.

This clone has only one observation. V is TRBV19 and J is TRBJ1-4, with 7 bases matching TRBD1. Germline loops: CDR1 LNHDA, CDR2 SQIVND (reference sequence). The CDR3 loop spans 13 amino acids. Trimming took 7 bases from V and 7 from J; bases not matched to a gene: 6. For the CDR3, the DNA is TGTGCCAGTAATTCCGGACAGGTTGAAAAACTGTTTTTT. Translating gives CASNSGQVEKLFF.

A remark on this clone: This same CDR3 is encoded by further DNA sequences in the sample. The chain couples TRBV3-1 (or the pseudogene TRBV3-2) to TRBJ2-7; weak D call: TRBD2 (7 bases). Germline assignment: CDR1 LGHDT and CDR2 YNNKEL (reference sequence). There are 15 residues in the CDR3. Deletions cut 0 bases from V and 7 bases from J, with 16 bases between. The CDR3 loop is CASSQDWGGRGEQYF. CDR3 nucleotides: TGTGCCAGCAGCCAAGATTGGGGGGGGCGGGGGGAGCAGTACTTC.

The rearrangement uses TRBV7-2 and TRBJ2-1; 8 bases match TRBD2. V gave up 5 bases and J gave up 5 bases; unmatched junction bases: 14. Per germline, CDR1 SGHTA and CDR2 FQGNSA. The CDR3 contains 17 residues. CDR3 loop: CASSLQSSGGFHNEQFF. The CDR3 nucleotides read TGTGCCAGCAGCCTCCAATCGAGCGGGGGATTTCACAATGAGCAGTTCTTC.

The chain has TRBV19 and TRBJ2-2; D remains unclear. CDR3 length equals 14 residues. The germline V gene has CDR1 LNHDA and CDR2 SQIVND (reference sequence). Trimming stripped 4 bases from V and 0 bases from J, with 6 bases between. CDR3 sequence: CASSNRANTGELFF. The CDR3 region has the DNA TGTGCCAGTAGTAACCGGGCGAACACCGGGGAGCTGTTTTTT.

The chain carries TRBV30 and TRBJ1-5, with D possibly being TRBD1 (5 bases). V was shortened by 2 bases and J by 3 bases, with 14 bases between the two germline ends. The CDR3 sequence is 15 residues long. Germline CDR1 is GTSNPN and CDR2 is SVGIG (reference sequence). The CDR3 bases are TGTGCCTGGAGTCCCCCTGACAGCTACAATCAGCCCCAGCATTTT. Its translation: CAWSPPDSYNQPQHF. The full variable domain, in which reference TRBV30 and TRBJ1-5 provide the parts outside the CDR3, is SQTIHQWPATLVQPVGSPLSLECTVEGTSNPNLYWYRQAAGRGLQLLFYSVGIGQISSEVPQNLSASRPQDRQFILSSKKLLLSDSGFYLCAWSPPDSYNQPQHFGDGTRLSIL.

This clone has only a few counts. The rearrangement uses TRBV2 and TRBJ2-1; TRBD2 aligns across 11 bases. V dropped 6 bases and J dropped 0; count of bases not matched to a gene: 4. Germline-derived CDR1 and CDR2 are SNHLY and FYNNEI. This CDR3 region has 16 residues. Here the CDR3 reads CASSLAGGISYNEQFF. As DNA, the CDR3 is TGTGCCAGCAGCCTAGCGGGGGGCATCTCCTACAATGAGCAGTTCTTC.

This clone was observed a few times. This CDR3 is CASSQADSYGYTF. The CDR3 nucleotides are TGTGCCAGCAGCCAAGCGGACAGCTATGGCTACACCTTC. This chain connects TRBV3-1 (or the pseudogene TRBV3-2) to TRBJ1-2; possibly TRBD1 for D (6 bases). Germline lookup yields CDR1 LGHDT and CDR2 YNNKEL (reference sequence). The CDR3 loop spans 13 amino acids. Trimming stripped 1 base from V and 4 bases from J, with 7 bases between.

The rearrangement joins TRBV5-8 to TRBJ2-7; tentative D call: TRBD2 (6 bases). The CDR3 spans 14 residues. Germline assignment: CDR1 SGHTS and CDR2 YDEGEE. V was cut by 1 base and J by 3 bases, with 11 bases left in between. The CDR3 protein is CASSLPGLDYEQYF. The CDR3 DNA reads TGTGCCAGCAGCTTGCCGGGACTCGACTACGAGCAGTACTTC.